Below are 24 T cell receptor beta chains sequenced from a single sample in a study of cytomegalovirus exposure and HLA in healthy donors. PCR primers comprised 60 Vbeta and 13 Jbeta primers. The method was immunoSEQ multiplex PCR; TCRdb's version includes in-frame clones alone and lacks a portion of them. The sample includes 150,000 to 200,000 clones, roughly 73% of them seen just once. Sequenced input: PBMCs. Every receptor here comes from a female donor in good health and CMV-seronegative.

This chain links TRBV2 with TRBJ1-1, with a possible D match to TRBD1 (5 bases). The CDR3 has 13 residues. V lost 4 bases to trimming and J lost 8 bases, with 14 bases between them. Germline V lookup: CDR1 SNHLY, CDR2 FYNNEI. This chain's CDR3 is CASSGYGGREAFF. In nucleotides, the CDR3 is TGTGCCAGCAGTGGGTACGGGGGTCGGGAAGCTTTCTTT.

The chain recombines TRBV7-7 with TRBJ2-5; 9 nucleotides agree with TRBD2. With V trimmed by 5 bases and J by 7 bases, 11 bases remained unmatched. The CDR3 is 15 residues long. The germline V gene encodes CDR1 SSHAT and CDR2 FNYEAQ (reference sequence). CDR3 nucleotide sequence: TGTGCCAGCAGCCGTGACGGGCGGGGGGGAGGGACCCAGTACTTC. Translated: CASSRDGRGGGTQYF.

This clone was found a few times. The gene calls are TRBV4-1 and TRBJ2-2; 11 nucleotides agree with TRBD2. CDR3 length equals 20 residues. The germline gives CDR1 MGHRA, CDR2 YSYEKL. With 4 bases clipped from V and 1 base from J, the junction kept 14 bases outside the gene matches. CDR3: CASSLIPAGLAEGNTGELFF. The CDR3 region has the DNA TGCGCCAGCAGCCTCATCCCCGCGGGACTAGCGGAAGGGAACACCGGGGAGCTGTTTTTT.

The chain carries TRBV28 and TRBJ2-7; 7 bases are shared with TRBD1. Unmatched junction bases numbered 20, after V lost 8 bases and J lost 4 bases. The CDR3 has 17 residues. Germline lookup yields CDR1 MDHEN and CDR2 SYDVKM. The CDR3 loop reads CASLGPGQRSSGYEQYF. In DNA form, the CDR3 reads TGTGCCAGCTTAGGCCCGGGACAGCGGAGTTCGGGGTACGAGCAGTACTTC.

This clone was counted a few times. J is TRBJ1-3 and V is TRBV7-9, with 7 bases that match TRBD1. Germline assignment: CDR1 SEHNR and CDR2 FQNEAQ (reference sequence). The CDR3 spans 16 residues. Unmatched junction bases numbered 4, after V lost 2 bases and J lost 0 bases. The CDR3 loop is CASSLLQGSSGNTIYF. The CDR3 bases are TGTGCCAGCAGCTTATTACAGGGGAGCTCTGGAAACACCATATATTTT. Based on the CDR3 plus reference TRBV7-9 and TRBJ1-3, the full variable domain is DTGVSQNPRHKITKRGQNVTFRCDPISEHNRLYWYRQTLGQGPEFLTYFQNEAQLEKSRLLSDRFSAERPKGSFSTLEIQRTEQGDSAMYLCASSLLQGSSGNTIYFGEGSWLTVV.

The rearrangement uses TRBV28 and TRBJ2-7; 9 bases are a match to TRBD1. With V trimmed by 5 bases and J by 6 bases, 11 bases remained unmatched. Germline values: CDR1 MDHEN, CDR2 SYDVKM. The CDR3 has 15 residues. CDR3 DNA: TGTGCCAGCAGTCCCCAGGGACAGGGTTACTCCGAGCAGTACTTC. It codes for CASSPQGQGYSEQYF.

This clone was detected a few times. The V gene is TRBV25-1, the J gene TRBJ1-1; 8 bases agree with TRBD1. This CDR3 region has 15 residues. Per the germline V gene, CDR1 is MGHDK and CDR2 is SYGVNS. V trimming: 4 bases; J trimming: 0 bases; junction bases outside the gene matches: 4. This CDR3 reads CASSGRQGMNTEAFF. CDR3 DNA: TGTGCCAGCAGTGGACGACAGGGGATGAACACTGAAGCTTTCTTT.

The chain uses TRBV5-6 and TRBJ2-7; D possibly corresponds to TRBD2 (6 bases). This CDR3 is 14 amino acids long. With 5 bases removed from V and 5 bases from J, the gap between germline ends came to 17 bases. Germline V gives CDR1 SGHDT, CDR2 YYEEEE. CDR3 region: CASSQPTSYDEQYF. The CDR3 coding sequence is TGTGCCAGCAGTCAACCTACTAGCTATGACGAGCAGTACTTC.

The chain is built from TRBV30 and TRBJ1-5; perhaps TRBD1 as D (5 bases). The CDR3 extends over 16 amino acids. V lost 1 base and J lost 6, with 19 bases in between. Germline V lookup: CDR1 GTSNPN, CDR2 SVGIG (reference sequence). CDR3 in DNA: TGTGCCTGGAGTGACCCCAGTGGAGGGGCAACTCAGCCCCAGCATTTT. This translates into CAWSDPSGGATQPQHF.

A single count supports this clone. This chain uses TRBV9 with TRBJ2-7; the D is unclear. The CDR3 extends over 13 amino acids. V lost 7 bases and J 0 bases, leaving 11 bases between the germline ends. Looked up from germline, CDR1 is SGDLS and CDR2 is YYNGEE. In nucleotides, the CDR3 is TGTGCCAGCGGAGAAGGTAGCTCCTACGAGCAGTACTTC. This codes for CASGEGSSYEQYF.

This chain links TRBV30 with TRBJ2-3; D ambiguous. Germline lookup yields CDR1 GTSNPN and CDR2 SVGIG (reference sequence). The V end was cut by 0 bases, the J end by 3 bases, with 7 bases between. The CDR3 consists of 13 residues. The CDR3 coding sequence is TGTGCCTGGAGTGTAGCGTGGACAGATACGCAGTATTTT. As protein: CAWSVAWTDTQYF.

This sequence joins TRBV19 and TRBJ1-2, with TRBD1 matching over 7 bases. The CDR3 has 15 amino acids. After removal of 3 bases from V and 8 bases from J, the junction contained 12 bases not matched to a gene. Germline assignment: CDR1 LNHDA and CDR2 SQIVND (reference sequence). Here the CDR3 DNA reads TGTGCCAGTAGTATCGACGCCAGGGGGTTTGAGGGCTACACCTTC. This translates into CASSIDARGFEGYTF.

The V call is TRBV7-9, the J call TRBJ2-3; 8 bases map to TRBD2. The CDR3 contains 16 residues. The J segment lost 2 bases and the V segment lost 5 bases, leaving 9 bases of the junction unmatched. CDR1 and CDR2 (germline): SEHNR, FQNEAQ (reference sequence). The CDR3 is CASSPQSGGPTDTQYF. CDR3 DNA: TGTGCCAGCAGCCCTCAAAGCGGGGGCCCCACAGATACGCAGTATTTT.

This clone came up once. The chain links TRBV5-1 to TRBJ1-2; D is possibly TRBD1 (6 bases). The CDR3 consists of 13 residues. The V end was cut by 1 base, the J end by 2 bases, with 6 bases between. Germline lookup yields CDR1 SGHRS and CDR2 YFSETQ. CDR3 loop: CASSLRGNYGYTF. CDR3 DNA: TGCGCCAGCAGCTTGAGGGGGAACTATGGCTACACCTTC.

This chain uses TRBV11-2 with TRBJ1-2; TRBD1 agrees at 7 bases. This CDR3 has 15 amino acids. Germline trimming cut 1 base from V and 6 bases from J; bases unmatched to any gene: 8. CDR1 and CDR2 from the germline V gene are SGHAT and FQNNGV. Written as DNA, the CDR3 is TGTGCCAGCAGCTTAGGCGGGACAGCTACAGATGGCTACACCTTC. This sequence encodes CASSLGGTATDGYTF.

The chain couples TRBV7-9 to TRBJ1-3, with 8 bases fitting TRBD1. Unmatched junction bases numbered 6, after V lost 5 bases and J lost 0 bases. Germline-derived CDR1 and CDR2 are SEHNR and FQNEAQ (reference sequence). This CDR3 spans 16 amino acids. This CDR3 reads CASSPRGRDSGNTIYF. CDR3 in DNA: TGTGCCAGCAGCCCCAGGGGGCGAGACTCTGGAAACACCATATATTTT.

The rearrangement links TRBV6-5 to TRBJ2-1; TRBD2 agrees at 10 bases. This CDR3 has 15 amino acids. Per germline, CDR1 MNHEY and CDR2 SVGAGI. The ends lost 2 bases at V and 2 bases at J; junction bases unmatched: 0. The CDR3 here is CASSYGLAAYNEQFF. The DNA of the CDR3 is TGTGCCAGCAGTTACGGACTAGCGGCCTACAATGAGCAGTTCTTC.

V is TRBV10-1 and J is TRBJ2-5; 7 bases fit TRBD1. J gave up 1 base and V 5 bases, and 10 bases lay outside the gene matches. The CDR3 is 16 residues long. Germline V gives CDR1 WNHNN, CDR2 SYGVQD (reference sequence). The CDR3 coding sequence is TGCGCCAGCAGTAAAAACTCCGGGACAGTCCAAGAGACCCAGTACTTC. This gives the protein CASSKNSGTVQETQYF.

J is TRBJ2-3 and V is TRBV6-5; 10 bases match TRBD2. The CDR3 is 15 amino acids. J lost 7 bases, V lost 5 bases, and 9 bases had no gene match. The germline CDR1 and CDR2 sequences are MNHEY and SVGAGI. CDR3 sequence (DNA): TGTGCCAGCAGTCCAGCTAGCGGGGGACGGAATACGCAGTATTTT. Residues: CASSPASGGRNTQYF.

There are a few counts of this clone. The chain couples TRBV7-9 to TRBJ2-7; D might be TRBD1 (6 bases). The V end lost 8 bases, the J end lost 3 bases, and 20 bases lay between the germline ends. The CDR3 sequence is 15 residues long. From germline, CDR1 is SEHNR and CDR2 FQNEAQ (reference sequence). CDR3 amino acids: CASSESKQGRYEQYF. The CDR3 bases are TGTGCCAGCTCTGAAAGTAAACAGGGTCGCTACGAGCAGTACTTC.

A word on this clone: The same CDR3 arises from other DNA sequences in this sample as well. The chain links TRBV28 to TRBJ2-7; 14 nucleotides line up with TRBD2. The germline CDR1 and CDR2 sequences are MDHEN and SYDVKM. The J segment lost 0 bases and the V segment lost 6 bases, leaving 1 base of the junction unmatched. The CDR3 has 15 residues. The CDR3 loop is CASRGTSGSSYEQYF. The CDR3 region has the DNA TGTGCCAGCAGGGGGACTAGCGGGAGCTCCTACGAGCAGTACTTC.

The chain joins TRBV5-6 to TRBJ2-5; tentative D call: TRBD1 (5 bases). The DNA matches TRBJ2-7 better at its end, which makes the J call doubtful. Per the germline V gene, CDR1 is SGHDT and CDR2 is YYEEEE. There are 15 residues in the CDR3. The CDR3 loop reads CASSLGQTSSYEQYF. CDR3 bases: TGTGCCAGCAGCTTGGGACAGACCAGCTCCTACGAGCAGTACTTC.

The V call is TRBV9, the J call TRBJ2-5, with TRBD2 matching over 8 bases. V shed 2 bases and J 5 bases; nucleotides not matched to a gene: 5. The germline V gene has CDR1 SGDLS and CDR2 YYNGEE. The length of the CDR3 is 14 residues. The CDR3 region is CASSVGTSGETQYF. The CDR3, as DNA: TGTGCCAGCAGCGTCGGGACTAGTGGGGAGACCCAGTACTTC.

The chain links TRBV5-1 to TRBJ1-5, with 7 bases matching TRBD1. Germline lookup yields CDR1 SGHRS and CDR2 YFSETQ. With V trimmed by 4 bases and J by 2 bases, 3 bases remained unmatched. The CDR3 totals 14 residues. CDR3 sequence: CASSPGTGNQPQHF. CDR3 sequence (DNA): TGCGCCAGCAGCCCCGGGACAGGCAATCAGCCCCAGCATTTT.